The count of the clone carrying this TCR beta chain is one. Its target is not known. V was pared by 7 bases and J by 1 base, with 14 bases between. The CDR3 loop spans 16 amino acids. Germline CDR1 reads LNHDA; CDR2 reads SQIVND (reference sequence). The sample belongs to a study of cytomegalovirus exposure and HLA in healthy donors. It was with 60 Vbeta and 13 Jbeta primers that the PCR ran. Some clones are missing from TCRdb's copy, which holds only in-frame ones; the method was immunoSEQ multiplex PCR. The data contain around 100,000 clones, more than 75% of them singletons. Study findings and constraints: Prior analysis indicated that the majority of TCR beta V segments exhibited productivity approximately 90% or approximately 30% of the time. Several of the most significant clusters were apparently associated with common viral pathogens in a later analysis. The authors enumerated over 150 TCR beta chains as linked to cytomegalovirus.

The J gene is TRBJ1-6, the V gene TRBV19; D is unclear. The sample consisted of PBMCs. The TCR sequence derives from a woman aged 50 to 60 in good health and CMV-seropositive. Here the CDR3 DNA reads TGTGCCAGTACCGATAGATGGAGATCCTATAATTCACCCCTCCACTTT. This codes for CASTDRWRSYNSPLHF.